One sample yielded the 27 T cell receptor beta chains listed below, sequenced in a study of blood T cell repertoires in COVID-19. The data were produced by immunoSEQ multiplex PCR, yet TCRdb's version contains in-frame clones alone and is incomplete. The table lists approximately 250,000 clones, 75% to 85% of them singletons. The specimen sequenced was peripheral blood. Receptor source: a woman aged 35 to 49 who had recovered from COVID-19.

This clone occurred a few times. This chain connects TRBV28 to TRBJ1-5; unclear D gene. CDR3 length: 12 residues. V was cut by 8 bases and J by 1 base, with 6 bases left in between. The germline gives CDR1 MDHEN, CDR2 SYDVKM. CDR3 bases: TGTGCCAGCTCACAGAGCAATCAGCCCCAGCATTTT. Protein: CASSQSNQPQHF.

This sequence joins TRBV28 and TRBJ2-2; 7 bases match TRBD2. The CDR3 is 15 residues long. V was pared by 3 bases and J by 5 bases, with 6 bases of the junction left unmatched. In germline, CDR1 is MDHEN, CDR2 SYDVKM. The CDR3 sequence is CASSLGGIGTGELFF. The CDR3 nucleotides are TGTGCCAGCAGTTTGGGGGGGATTGGTACCGGGGAGCTGTTTTTT.

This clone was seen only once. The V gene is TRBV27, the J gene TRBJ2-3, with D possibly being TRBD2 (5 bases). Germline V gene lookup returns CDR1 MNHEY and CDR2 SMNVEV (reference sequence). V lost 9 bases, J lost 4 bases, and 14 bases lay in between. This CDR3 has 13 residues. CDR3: CASKTTLSDTQYF. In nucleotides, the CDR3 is TGTGCCAGTAAGACTACCTTGTCAGATACGCAGTATTTT.

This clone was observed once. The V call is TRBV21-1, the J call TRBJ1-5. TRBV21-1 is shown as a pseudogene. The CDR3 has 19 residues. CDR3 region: CASSGRAGPYREGNQPQHF. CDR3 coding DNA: TGTGCCAGCAGCGGACGGGCGGGTCCATACAGGGAGGGAAATCAGCCCCAGCATTTT.

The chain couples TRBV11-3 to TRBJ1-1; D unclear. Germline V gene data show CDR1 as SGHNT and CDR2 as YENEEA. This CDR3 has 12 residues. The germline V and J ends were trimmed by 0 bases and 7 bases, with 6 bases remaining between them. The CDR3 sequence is CASSLEESEAFF. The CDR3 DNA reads TGTGCCAGCAGCTTAGAGGAGAGTGAAGCTTTCTTT.

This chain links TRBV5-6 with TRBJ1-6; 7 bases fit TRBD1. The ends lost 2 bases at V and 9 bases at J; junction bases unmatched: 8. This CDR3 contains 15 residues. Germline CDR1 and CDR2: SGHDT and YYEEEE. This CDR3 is CASSFQDRIFSPLHF. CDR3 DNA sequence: TGTGCCAGCAGCTTTCAGGACAGGATCTTTTCACCCCTCCACTTT.

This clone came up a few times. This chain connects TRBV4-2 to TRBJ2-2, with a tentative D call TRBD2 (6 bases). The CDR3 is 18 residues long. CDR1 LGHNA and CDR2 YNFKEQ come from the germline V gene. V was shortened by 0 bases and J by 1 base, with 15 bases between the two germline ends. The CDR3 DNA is TGTGCCAGCAGCCAAGATGTTGGCGGGACTGAGAACACCGGGGAGCTGTTTTTT. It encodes CASSQDVGGTENTGELFF.

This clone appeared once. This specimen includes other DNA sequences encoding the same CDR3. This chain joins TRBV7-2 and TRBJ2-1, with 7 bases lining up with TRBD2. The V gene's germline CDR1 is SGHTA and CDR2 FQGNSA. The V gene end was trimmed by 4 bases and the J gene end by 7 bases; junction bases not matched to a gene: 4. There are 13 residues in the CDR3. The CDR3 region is CASSSTGGNEQFF. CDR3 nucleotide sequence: TGTGCCAGCAGCTCAACGGGAGGAAATGAGCAGTTCTTC.

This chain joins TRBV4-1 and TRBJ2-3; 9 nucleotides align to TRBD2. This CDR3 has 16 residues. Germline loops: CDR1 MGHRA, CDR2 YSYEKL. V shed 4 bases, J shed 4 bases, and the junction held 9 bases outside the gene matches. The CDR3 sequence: CASSRSHGGGADTQYF. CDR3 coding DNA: TGCGCCAGCAGCCGAAGTCACGGCGGGGGGGCAGATACGCAGTATTTT.

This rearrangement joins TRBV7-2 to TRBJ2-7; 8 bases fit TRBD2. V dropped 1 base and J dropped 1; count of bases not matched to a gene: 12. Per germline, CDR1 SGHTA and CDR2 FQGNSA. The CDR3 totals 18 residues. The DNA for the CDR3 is TGTGCCAGCAGCTTAGATGCGGGGGGTACACAATATTCCTACGAGCAGTACTTC. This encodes CASSLDAGGTQYSYEQYF.

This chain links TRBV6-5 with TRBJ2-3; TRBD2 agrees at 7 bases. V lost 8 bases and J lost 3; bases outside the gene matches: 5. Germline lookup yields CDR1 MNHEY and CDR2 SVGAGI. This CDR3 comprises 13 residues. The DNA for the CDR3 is TGTGCCAGCTTAGAAGCGGGGACAGATACGCAGTATTTT. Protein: CASLEAGTDTQYF.

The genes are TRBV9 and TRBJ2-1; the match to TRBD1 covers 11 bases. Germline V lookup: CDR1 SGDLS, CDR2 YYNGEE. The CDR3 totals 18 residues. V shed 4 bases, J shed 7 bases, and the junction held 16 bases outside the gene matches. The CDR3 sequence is CASSTTPGSGTGGNEQFF. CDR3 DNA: TGTGCCAGCAGCACGACCCCGGGTAGTGGGACAGGGGGGAATGAGCAGTTCTTC.

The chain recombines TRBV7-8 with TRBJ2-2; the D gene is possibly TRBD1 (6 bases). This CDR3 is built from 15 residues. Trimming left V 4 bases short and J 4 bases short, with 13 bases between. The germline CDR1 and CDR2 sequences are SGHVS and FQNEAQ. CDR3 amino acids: CASSYSPGVTGELFF. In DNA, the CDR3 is TGTGCCAGCAGCTACTCCCCAGGGGTCACCGGGGAGCTGTTTTTT. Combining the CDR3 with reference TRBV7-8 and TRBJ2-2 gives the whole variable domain GAGVSQSPRYKVAKRGQDVALRCDPISGHVSLFWYQQALGQGPEFLTYFQNEAQLDKSGLPSDRFFAERPEGSVSTLKIQRTQQEDSAVYLCASSYSPGVTGELFFGEGSRLTVL.

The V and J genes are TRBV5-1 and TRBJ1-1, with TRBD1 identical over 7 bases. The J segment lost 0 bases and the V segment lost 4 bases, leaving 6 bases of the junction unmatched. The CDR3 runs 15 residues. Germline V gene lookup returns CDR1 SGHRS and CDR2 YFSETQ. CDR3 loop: CASSEDRSMNTEAFF. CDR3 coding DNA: TGCGCCAGCAGCGAGGACAGGAGCATGAACACTGAAGCTTTCTTT.

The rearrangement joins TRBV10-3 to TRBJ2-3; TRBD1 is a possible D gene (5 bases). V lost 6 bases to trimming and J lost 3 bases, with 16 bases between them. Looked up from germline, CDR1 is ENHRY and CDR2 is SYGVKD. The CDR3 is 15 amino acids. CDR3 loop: CAISPSGSGTDTQYF. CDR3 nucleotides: TGTGCCATCAGCCCATCAGGGTCCGGAACAGATACGCAGTATTTT.

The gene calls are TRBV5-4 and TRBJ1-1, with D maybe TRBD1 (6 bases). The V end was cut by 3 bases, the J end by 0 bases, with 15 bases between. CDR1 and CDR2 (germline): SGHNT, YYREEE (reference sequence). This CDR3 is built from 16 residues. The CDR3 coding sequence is TGTGCCAGCAGCTGGGGACAACCACAGATGAACACTGAAGCTTTCTTT. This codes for CASSWGQPQMNTEAFF.

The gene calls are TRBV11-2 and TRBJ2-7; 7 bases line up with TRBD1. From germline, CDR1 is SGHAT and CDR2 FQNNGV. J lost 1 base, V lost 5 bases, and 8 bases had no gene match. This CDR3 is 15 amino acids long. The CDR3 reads CASSGGQEWSYEQYF. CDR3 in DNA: TGTGCCAGCAGCGGTGGACAGGAGTGGTCCTACGAGCAGTACTTC.

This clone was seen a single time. The CDR3 reads CASSLGDKLSYEQYF. The CDR3 DNA reads as TGCGCCAGCAGCTTGGGGGACAAGTTATCCTACGAGCAGTACTTC. The chain joins TRBV5-1 to TRBJ2-7, with D possibly matching TRBD1 (6 bases). Germline V CDR1 and CDR2: SGHRS, YFSETQ. The CDR3 has 15 amino acids. Trimming stripped 0 bases from V and 1 base from J, with 11 bases between. Complete variable domain (other parts from reference TRBV5-1 and TRBJ2-7): KAGVTQTPRYLIKTRGQQVTLSCSPISGHRSVSWYQQTPGQGLQFLFEYFSETQRNKGNFPGRFSGRQFSNSRSEMNVSTLELGDSALYLCASSLGDKLSYEQYFGPGTRLTVT.

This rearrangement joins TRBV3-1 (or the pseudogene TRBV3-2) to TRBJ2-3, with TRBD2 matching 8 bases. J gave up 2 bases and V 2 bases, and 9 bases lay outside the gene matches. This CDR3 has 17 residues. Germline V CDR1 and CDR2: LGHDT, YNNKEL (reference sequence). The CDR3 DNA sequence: TGTGCCAGCAGCCAATTTCCTAGCGGGCCCAACACAGATACGCAGTATTTT. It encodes CASSQFPSGPNTDTQYF.

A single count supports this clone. Written as DNA, the CDR3 is TGTGCCACCAGCAGGGGACTAGACGAGCAGTACTTC. Encoded protein: CATSRGLDEQYF. The gene calls are TRBV15 and TRBJ2-7; 8 bases agree with TRBD2. The junction had 0 bases not matched to a gene; V was cut back by 3 bases and J by 5 bases. This CDR3 has 12 amino acids. From germline, CDR1 is LNHNV and CDR2 YYDKDF (reference sequence).

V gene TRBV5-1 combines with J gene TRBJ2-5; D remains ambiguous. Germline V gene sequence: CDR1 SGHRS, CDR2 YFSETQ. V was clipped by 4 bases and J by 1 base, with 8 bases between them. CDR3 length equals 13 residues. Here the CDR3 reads CASSIGFQETQYF. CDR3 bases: TGCGCCAGCAGCATCGGGTTCCAAGAGACCCAGTACTTC.

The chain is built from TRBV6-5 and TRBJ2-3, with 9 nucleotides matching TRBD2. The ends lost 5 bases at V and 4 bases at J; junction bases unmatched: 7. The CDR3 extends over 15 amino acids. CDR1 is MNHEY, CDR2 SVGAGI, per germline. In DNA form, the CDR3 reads TGTGCCAGCAGTCGCCTAGCGGGGAGCTCAGATACGCAGTATTTT. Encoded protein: CASSRLAGSSDTQYF.

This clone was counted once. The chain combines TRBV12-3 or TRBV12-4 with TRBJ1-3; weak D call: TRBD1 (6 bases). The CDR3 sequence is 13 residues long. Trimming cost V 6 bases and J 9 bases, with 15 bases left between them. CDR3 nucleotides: TGTGCCAGCAGGAGACAGGACATGGGCACCATATATTTT. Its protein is CASRRQDMGTIYF.

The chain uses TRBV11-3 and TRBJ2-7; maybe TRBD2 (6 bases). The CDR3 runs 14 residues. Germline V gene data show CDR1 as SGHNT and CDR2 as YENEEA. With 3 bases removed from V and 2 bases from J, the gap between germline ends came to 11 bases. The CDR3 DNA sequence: TGTGCCAGCAGCTTCTCGCCGGGGGCCTACGAGCAGTACTTC. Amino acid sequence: CASSFSPGAYEQYF.

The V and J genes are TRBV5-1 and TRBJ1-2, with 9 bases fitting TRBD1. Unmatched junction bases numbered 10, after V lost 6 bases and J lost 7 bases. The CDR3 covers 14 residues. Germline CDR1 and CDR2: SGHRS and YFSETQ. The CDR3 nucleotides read TGCGCCAGCACACCCGGACAGGGGCTAGGTGGCTACACCTTC. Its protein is CASTPGQGLGGYTF.

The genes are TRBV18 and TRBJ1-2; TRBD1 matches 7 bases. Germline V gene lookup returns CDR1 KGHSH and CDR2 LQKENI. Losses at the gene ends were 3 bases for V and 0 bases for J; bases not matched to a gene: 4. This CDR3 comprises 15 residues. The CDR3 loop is CASSPDRATNYGYTF. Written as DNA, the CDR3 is TGTGCCAGCTCACCTGACAGGGCAACTAACTATGGCTACACCTTC.

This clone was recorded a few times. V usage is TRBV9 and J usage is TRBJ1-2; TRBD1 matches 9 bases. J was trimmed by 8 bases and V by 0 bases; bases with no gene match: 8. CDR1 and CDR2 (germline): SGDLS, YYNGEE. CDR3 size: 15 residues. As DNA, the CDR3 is TGTGCCAGCAGCGTAGACGGGACAGGGATAGAGGGCTACACCTTC. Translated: CASSVDGTGIEGYTF.